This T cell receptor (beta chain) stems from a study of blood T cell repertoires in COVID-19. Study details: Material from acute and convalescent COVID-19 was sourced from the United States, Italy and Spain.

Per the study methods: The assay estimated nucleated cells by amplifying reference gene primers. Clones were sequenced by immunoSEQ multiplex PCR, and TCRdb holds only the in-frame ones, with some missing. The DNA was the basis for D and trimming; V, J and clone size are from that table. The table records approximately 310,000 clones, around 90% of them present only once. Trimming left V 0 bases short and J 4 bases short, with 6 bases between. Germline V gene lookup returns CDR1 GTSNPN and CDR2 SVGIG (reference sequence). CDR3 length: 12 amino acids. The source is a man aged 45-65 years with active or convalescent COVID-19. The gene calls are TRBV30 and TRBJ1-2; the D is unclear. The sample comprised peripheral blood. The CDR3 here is CAWSVQSYGYTF. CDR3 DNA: TGTGCCTGGAGTGTACAGAGCTATGGCTACACCTTC.